These T cell receptor beta chains were read from a single sample in a study of T cells in Graves' hyperthyroidism and ophthalmopathy. TCRdb re-called the multiplex PCR reads with MiXCR, one entry per CDR3 protein. There are roughly 500,000 distinct CDR3 sequences in the sample; roughly 13% occur only once, and under 7% lies in the top ten. Sequences were obtained from blood. Every receptor here comes from a young woman with Graves' hyperthyroidism that later progressed to Graves' ophthalmopathy. Both conserved end residues are part of each CDR3. The order of the fields is V gene, clone size, J gene, CDR3 protein. Some rows have no size entry. The others give once, few or many, or a class for an expanded clone.

v_call: TRBV12-3/TRBV12-4
clone_size: many
j_call: TRBJ2-3
cdr3_aa: CASSSDSRGIADTQYF

v_call: TRBV27
clone_size: many
j_call: TRBJ2-7
cdr3_aa: CATRGQNNHEQYF

v_call: TRBV7-8
clone_size: -
j_call: TRBJ1-1
cdr3_aa: CASSLEVGGNTEAFF

v_call: TRBV10-2
clone_size: -
j_call: TRBJ2-7
cdr3_aa: CASRPNSGIVSYEQYF

v_call: TRBV30
clone_size: many
j_call: TRBJ1-4
cdr3_aa: CAWTGRGPEKLFF

v_call: TRBV10-3
clone_size: few
j_call: TRBJ1-1
cdr3_aa: CAIREEVVKNTEAFF

v_call: TRBV29-1
clone_size: many
j_call: TRBJ2-7
cdr3_aa: CSGLGEGQYF

v_call: TRBV20-1
clone_size: many
j_call: TRBJ1-2
cdr3_aa: CSVPDGYTF

v_call: TRBV5-1
clone_size: many
j_call: TRBJ2-2
cdr3_aa: CASSSRTSGGTNTGELFF

v_call: TRBV12-3/TRBV12-4
clone_size: many
j_call: TRBJ2-7
cdr3_aa: CASSRTGGPYEQYF

v_call: TRBV6-1
clone_size: many
j_call: TRBJ1-1
cdr3_aa: CASSETGMNTEAFF